The rows below give T cell receptor beta chains drawn from one sample of a study of control samples from healthy donors and cancer patients. Sequencing used immunoSEQ multiplex PCR; TCRdb keeps in-frame clones, though not all of them. This sample has roughly 41,000 clones; roughly 94% occur once, and the top ten carry about 24%. Sequenced sample: blood. The receptors originated from a man between 60 and 75 years old in good health. Each CDR3 is given with its conserved first and last residue. The order of the fields is CDR3 DNA, CDR3 protein, V gene, D gene, clone size, J gene. A D gene is named only where the DNA matches it firmly. Clone size is shown for a subset of rows, as once, few, many or a class of expanded clone.

TGTGCCAGTAGTCTCTGGACCCCGGGGGACACTGAAGCTTTCTTT,CASSLWTPGDTEAFF,TRBV19,NA,NA,TRBJ1-1
TGTGCCAGCAGCCAAGGCAAGGGAATGGAAAAACTGTTTTTT,CASSQGKGMEKLFF,TRBV14,NA,NA,TRBJ1-4
TGTGCCAGCAGTTTGAGTCAGACTGGAAACACCATATATTTT,CASSLSQTGNTIYF,TRBV27,NA,NA,TRBJ1-3
TGTGCCAGCAGCTTACGACAGGGACAAGATACGCAGTATTTT,CASSLRQGQDTQYF,TRBV21-1,NA,once,TRBJ2-3
TGTGCCAGCAGTGAATTGTCCAGGGGGAAAGAGTCACCCCTCCACTTT,CASSELSRGKESPLHF,TRBV25-1,TRBD1,once,TRBJ1-6
TGCGCCAGCAGCTCGGGGACAGCAGATAATTCACCCCTCCACTTT,CASSSGTADNSPLHF,TRBV5-1,TRBD1,NA,TRBJ1-6
TGTGCCAGCAGCCTCAACGCCCCGGGCGGGCCCCAGCATTTT,CASSLNAPGGPQHF,TRBV28,NA,NA,TRBJ1-5
TGTGCCAGTACCCAGGGCCTCTCGGGCGAAAAACTGTTTTTT,CASTQGLSGEKLFF,TRBV19,NA,NA,TRBJ1-4
TGTGCCAGCAGTCGGACTAGCCTTCGCACAGATACGCAGTATTTT,CASSRTSLRTDTQYF,TRBV27,TRBD2,NA,TRBJ2-3
TGTGCCAGCAGCTTAGCAGACAGGGGTACTGAAGCTTTCTTT,CASSLADRGTEAFF,TRBV7-8,TRBD1,NA,TRBJ1-1
TGCGCCAGCAGCCAAGATCCGGCCCTGCCCGGAGAGACCCAGTACTTC,CASSQDPALPGETQYF,TRBV4-1,NA,NA,TRBJ2-5
TGTGCCTGGAGCAGGGGACAGGGGCCGCCCCAGCATTTT,CAWSRGQGPPQHF,TRBV30,TRBD1,NA,TRBJ1-5
TGTGCCACCCAACGGGGCTCGGGCCGTCAAGAGACCCAGTACTTC,CATQRGSGRQETQYF,TRBV24-1,NA,NA,TRBJ2-5
TGTGCCAGCAAGACAGGGGATATCTCTGGGGCCAACGTCCTGACTTTC,CASKTGDISGANVLTF,TRBV5-6,TRBD1,NA,TRBJ2-6
TGCGCCAGCAGACCGGGATTGCTCTACGAGCAGTACTTC,CASRPGLLYEQYF,TRBV10-2,NA,NA,TRBJ2-7
TGTGCCAGCAGTAAACTAGCGGGAGTTTCCTACGAGCAGTACTTC,CASSKLAGVSYEQYF,TRBV25-1,TRBD2,NA,TRBJ2-7
TGTGCCAGCAGCTTGGGGCCAGGAACCACAGATACGCAGTATTTT,CASSLGPGTTDTQYF,TRBV7-6,NA,NA,TRBJ2-3
TGTGCCAGCAGCCAATCCGGACTAGCGGGAGCCTACGAGCAGTACTTC,CASSQSGLAGAYEQYF,TRBV3-1/TRBV3-2,TRBD2,NA,TRBJ2-7
TGCAGCGTTGTGGAACAGGGGGCTTATACCGGGGAGCTGTTTTTT,CSVVEQGAYTGELFF,TRBV29-1,TRBD1,NA,TRBJ2-2
TGTGCCAGTAGTCGACTAGCGGGTGACACCGGGGAGCTGTTTTTT,CASSRLAGDTGELFF,TRBV19,TRBD2,NA,TRBJ2-2
TGTGCCAGCAGCTTAATAAGGGAGTGGGACAGGGTCTACGAGCAGTACTTC,CASSLIREWDRVYEQYF,TRBV7-2,TRBD1,few,TRBJ2-7
TGTGCCTGGAGCCGGTCGGGCACTGAAGCTTTCTTT,CAWSRSGTEAFF,TRBV30,NA,NA,TRBJ1-1
TGTGCCAGCAGTCTAGCCGGGTGGGGGAGTGCGACAGATACGCAGTATTTT,CASSLAGWGSATDTQYF,TRBV7-6,NA,NA,TRBJ2-3
TGCAGTGCTAGTGTGGCAGGGAGGGTAAGGGATGAAAAACTGTTTTTT,CSASVAGRVRDEKLFF,TRBV20-1,NA,NA,TRBJ1-4
TGTGCCAGCAGCTTGGTGGGCCCGGGCTTATGGCAGTTCTTC,CASSLVGPGLWQFF,TRBV5-8,NA,NA,TRBJ2-1
TGTGCCAGCAGCCCTAGGGCCTCGGGAGGCGGTGTGGAGGAGACCCAGTACTTC,CASSPRASGGGVEETQYF,TRBV11-3,TRBD2,NA,TRBJ2-5
TGTGCTAGCAGCTTGGGGACAGGGACGAATGAAAAACTGTTTTTT,CASSLGTGTNEKLFF,TRBV7-7,TRBD1,NA,TRBJ1-4
TGTGCCAGCAGTTTGTGGGGCAGACATGGCTACACCTTC,CASSLWGRHGYTF,TRBV27,NA,NA,TRBJ1-2
TGTGCCATCAGTGGCGCCCAGGGTGACTATGGCTACACCTTC,CAISGAQGDYGYTF,TRBV10-3,NA,NA,TRBJ1-2
TGCGCCAGCAGTCAACTCCCAATAAGCTCCTACGAGCAGTACTTC,CASSQLPISSYEQYF,TRBV23-1,NA,NA,TRBJ2-7
TGTGCCAGCAGTGAAGGGGCGGGAGGGCCCGGGGAGCTGTTTTTT,CASSEGAGGPGELFF,TRBV6-1,TRBD2,NA,TRBJ2-2
TGTGCCAGCAGTCCCGGGGAGCGGGAGGTCTACGAGCAGTACTTC,CASSPGEREVYEQYF,TRBV28,TRBD2,NA,TRBJ2-7
TGTGCCAGCCGGGTAGGACAAGAGACCCAGTACTTC,CASRVGQETQYF,TRBV7-2,NA,NA,TRBJ2-5
TGTGCCAGCAGCCTAGCGGGGCCATACAATGAGCAGTTCTTC,CASSLAGPYNEQFF,TRBV6-5,TRBD2,NA,TRBJ2-1
TGCGCCAGCAGAAAAGCGGGAGGTAATGTAAATGAGCAGTTCTTC,CASRKAGGNVNEQFF,TRBV10-2,TRBD2,NA,TRBJ2-1
TGCGCCAGCAGCCAAGGACAGGGAGTGACTGGAAACACCATATATTTT,CASSQGQGVTGNTIYF,TRBV4-1,TRBD1,NA,TRBJ1-3
TGTGCCAGCAGCTTCCTTCGTTCGTCGGAGACCCAGTACTTC,CASSFLRSSETQYF,TRBV11-2,NA,NA,TRBJ2-5
TGTGCCAGCAGCCAAGATCGGGCGGGACAAGAGACCCAGTACTTC,CASSQDRAGQETQYF,TRBV3-1/TRBV3-2,NA,NA,TRBJ2-5
TGTGCCAGCAGTAAAGGTACAGTCCTAGGAGTCTACTATGGCTACACCTTC,CASSKGTVLGVYYGYTF,TRBV28,NA,NA,TRBJ1-2
TGTGCCAGCAGGAGGACAGGCGGGTACGAGCAGTACTTC,CASRRTGGYEQYF,TRBV27,TRBD1,NA,TRBJ2-7
TGTGCCAGCAGCTTAGATCCTAGCGCGACCAATGAGCAGTTCTTC,CASSLDPSATNEQFF,TRBV11-3,NA,NA,TRBJ2-1
TGTGCCAGCAGTTCCTCGACAGGGAGTAGTTCACCCCTCCACTTT,CASSSSTGSSSPLHF,TRBV28,TRBD1,NA,TRBJ1-6
TGTGCCTGGAGTGTAGCCTCCCGGCCAGGCGAGCAGTACTTC,CAWSVASRPGEQYF,TRBV30,NA,NA,TRBJ2-7